The 20 T cell receptor beta chains below come from one sample, sequenced in a study of blood T cell repertoires in COVID-19. The protocol was immunoSEQ multiplex PCR, while the TCRdb copy is restricted to in-frame clones and leaves out a portion. There are approximately 72,000 clones in the sample; approximately 85% occur only once, and around 32% lies in the top ten. The material sequenced was peripheral blood. The receptors stem from a woman aged 80 or older with active or convalescent COVID-19.

This clone was counted between two and nine times. The chain joins TRBV19 to TRBJ1-6; maybe TRBD1 (6 bases). V gave up 8 bases and J gave up 7 bases, with 18 bases separating them. CDR3 length: 15 amino acids. CDR1 LNHDA and CDR2 SQIVND come from the germline V gene (reference sequence). The CDR3 sequence: CASQSSGVSNSPLHF. For the CDR3, the DNA is TGTGCCAGTCAGTCGTCAGGGGTCTCAAATTCACCCCTCCACTTT.

This CDR3 reads CASSLPGVDYEQYF. CDR3 nucleotides: TGTGCCAGCAGCTTGCCAGGGGTGGACTACGAGCAGTACTTC. The chain couples TRBV11-2 to TRBJ2-7; D is perhaps TRBD1 (6 bases). Deletions cut 3 bases from V and 3 bases from J, with 12 bases between. CDR1 and CDR2 (germline): SGHAT, FQNNGV. This CDR3 spans 14 amino acids.

The chain joins TRBV6-6 to TRBJ2-1; possible D gene TRBD1, 5 bases. The CDR3 sequence is 13 residues long. From germline, CDR1 is MNHNY and CDR2 SVGAGI (reference sequence). V dropped 8 bases and J dropped 13 bases, with 21 bases sitting between them. CDR3 nucleotides: TGTGCCAGCGGCGCCGCGACAGTTTCGGAACAGTTCTTC. Amino acids: CASGAATVSEQFF.

The rearrangement links TRBV24-1 to TRBJ1-1, with D perhaps TRBD1 (5 bases). The V and J ends lost 3 bases and 4 bases respectively, with 20 bases between them. CDR3 length: 17 residues. From germline, CDR1 is KGHDR and CDR2 SFDVKD. The CDR3 loop reads CATSDGQGSEKGTEAFF. For the CDR3, the DNA is TGTGCCACCAGTGATGGACAAGGCTCCGAGAAGGGCACTGAAGCTTTCTTT.

The chain recombines TRBV2 with TRBJ1-3; D is perhaps TRBD1 (6 bases). Trimming left V 7 bases short and J 1 base short, with 11 bases between. The CDR3 runs to 14 residues. In germline, CDR1 is SNHLY, CDR2 FYNNEI. The CDR3 sequence: CASTGQFSGNTIYF. As DNA, the CDR3 is TGTGCCAGCACCGGACAGTTTTCTGGAAACACCATATATTTT.

J is TRBJ2-1 and V is TRBV11-2; D is possibly TRBD2 (6 bases). The V gene lost 6 bases and the J gene lost 5 bases, with 20 bases spanning the gap. Germline values: CDR1 SGHAT, CDR2 FQNNGV. This CDR3 has 16 residues. The DNA of the CDR3 is TGTGCCAGCAGTTATCCAGACCGGGACTCAAACAATGAGCAGTTCTTC. It translates to CASSYPDRDSNNEQFF.

This clone has a handful of counts. The chain recombines TRBV6-1 with TRBJ2-5; 10 positions match TRBD2. Unmatched junction bases numbered 10, after V lost 1 base and J lost 5 bases. This CDR3 spans 17 amino acids. Germline V lookup: CDR1 MNHNS, CDR2 SASEGT. The CDR3 loop is CASSEGFQRGGRETQYF. The CDR3 DNA reads as TGTGCCAGCAGTGAAGGATTCCAGCGGGGGGGCCGGGAGACCCAGTACTTC.

This clone showed up just once. The chain couples TRBV15 to TRBJ1-5; TRBD1 is a possible D gene (6 bases). V lost 1 base and J 3 bases, leaving 10 bases between the germline ends. CDR3 length: 15 residues. Germline CDR1 and CDR2: LNHNV and YYDKDF (reference sequence). The CDR3 coding sequence is TGTGCCACCAGCAGAGTGGGGGCCGCCAATCAGCCCCAGCATTTT. This codes for CATSRVGAANQPQHF. Combining the CDR3 with reference TRBV15 and TRBJ1-5 gives the whole variable domain DAMVIQNPRYQVTQFGKPVTLSCSQTLNHNVMYWYQQKSSQAPKLLFHYYDKDFNNEADTPDNFQSRRPNTSFCFLDIRSPGLGDTAMYLCATSRVGAANQPQHFGDGTRLSIL.

The gene calls are TRBV6-6 and TRBJ2-7, with 10 bases fitting TRBD1. The V gene's germline CDR1 is MNHNY and CDR2 SVGAGI (reference sequence). The trim removed 6 bases at V and 5 bases at J, leaving 10 bases unmatched. The CDR3 runs 15 residues. CDR3 amino acids: CASSPRDRGRHEQYF. Written as DNA, the CDR3 is TGTGCCAGCAGCCCTCGGGACAGGGGACGTCACGAGCAGTACTTC.

The V gene is TRBV7-9, the J gene TRBJ1-1; D is perhaps TRBD1 (6 bases). Per the germline V gene, CDR1 is SEHNR and CDR2 is FQNEAQ (reference sequence). The CDR3 has 15 amino acids. V was trimmed by 3 bases and J by 6 bases, leaving 17 bases between them. The CDR3 is CASSLRTGYSAEAFF. For the CDR3, the DNA is TGTGCCAGCAGCTTGAGAACAGGGTATTCCGCTGAAGCTTTCTTT.

This chain connects TRBV7-2 to TRBJ2-1; 11 nucleotides line up with TRBD2. Trimming took 0 bases from V and 7 from J; bases not matched to a gene: 2. CDR1 is SGHTA, CDR2 FQGNSA, per germline. The CDR3 extends over 15 amino acids. The CDR3 coding sequence is TGTGCCAGCAGCTTAGCGGGACTAGCGGAGAATGAGCAGTTCTTC. It codes for CASSLAGLAENEQFF.

The table lists this clone with a count of one. The V and J genes are TRBV13 and TRBJ1-6; no definite D call. CDR3 length: 17 residues. Germline loops: CDR1 PRHDT, CDR2 FYEKMQ (reference sequence). V lost 0 bases, J lost 0 bases, and 9 bases lay in between. The CDR3 sequence is CASSLGGGSSYNSPLHF. Here the CDR3 DNA reads TGTGCCAGCAGCTTAGGAGGAGGGAGCTCCTATAATTCACCCCTCCACTTT.

The chain employs TRBV12-3 or TRBV12-4 and TRBJ1-2; D is undetermined. The CDR3 loop spans 13 amino acids. V shed 3 bases and J shed 4 bases, with 9 bases lying between them. The CDR3 region has the DNA TGTGCCAGCAGTTTGCGGAACTTCTATGGCTACACCTTC. Protein product: CASSLRNFYGYTF.

The rearrangement links TRBV7-2 to TRBJ2-3; TRBD2 matches at 9 bases. Trimming took 1 base from V and 1 from J; bases not matched to a gene: 3. CDR3 size: 16 residues. Germline assignment: CDR1 SGHTA and CDR2 FQGNSA. The CDR3 loop reads CASSLGWTSGTDTQYF. The CDR3 DNA follows: TGTGCCAGCAGCTTAGGATGGACTAGCGGCACAGATACGCAGTATTTT.

The V gene is TRBV19, the J gene TRBJ1-1, with TRBD1 identical over 10 bases. The CDR3 consists of 14 residues. V dropped 7 bases and J dropped 1; count of bases not matched to a gene: 3. Germline CDR1 LNHDA, CDR2 SQIVND (reference sequence). The CDR3 DNA reads TGTGCCAGTAACCGGGACAGGGGGAACACTGAAGCTTTCTTT. Encoded protein: CASNRDRGNTEAFF.

This clone has just a few counts. V usage is TRBV27 and J usage is TRBJ1-2, with D possibly TRBD1 on 5 matching bases. The CDR3 loop spans 13 amino acids. Trimming left V 3 bases short and J 3 bases short, with 8 bases between. CDR1 and CDR2 (germline): MNHEY, SMNVEV (reference sequence). The CDR3 DNA sequence: TGTGCCAGCAGTTTGGCGGGGGACTATGGCTACACCTTC. Translating it yields CASSLAGDYGYTF.

This chain uses TRBV19 with TRBJ1-1; D is perhaps TRBD1 (5 bases). Germline V gene sequence: CDR1 LNHDA, CDR2 SQIVND (reference sequence). CDR3 length: 15 residues. V was shortened by 4 bases and J by 2 bases, with 14 bases between the two germline ends. CDR3 DNA: TGTGCCAGTAGTACAGGGTTGAATGGAAACACTGAAGCTTTCTTT. Amino acids: CASSTGLNGNTEAFF.

The gene calls are TRBV5-8 and TRBJ2-1; 11 nucleotides agree with TRBD1. This CDR3 is 16 amino acids long. The V and J ends lost 4 bases and 6 bases, in that order; junction bases with no gene match: 9. CDR1 SGHTS and CDR2 YDEGEE come from the germline V gene. CDR3 bases: TGTGCCAGCAGCCCCACTGGACAGGGGGCCGGCAATGAGCAGTTCTTC. This gives the protein CASSPTGQGAGNEQFF.

This chain links TRBV2 with TRBJ2-3; 10 bases match TRBD2. CDR3 length: 15 residues. Germline CDR1 SNHLY, CDR2 FYNNEI. V shed 7 bases, J shed 2 bases, and the junction held 6 bases outside the gene matches. The CDR3 DNA reads as TGTGCCAGCATAGCGGGGGGCCCGTACACAGATACGCAGTATTTT. This codes for CASIAGGPYTDTQYF.

V is TRBV6-5 and J is TRBJ1-2; no clear D gene. The V gene lost 5 bases and the J gene lost 3 bases, with 10 bases spanning the gap. CDR1 MNHEY and CDR2 SVGAGI come from the germline V gene. The CDR3 covers 13 residues. The CDR3 bases are TGTGCCAGCAGTCTTCGGTCGGACTATGGCTACACCTTC. This sequence encodes CASSLRSDYGYTF.